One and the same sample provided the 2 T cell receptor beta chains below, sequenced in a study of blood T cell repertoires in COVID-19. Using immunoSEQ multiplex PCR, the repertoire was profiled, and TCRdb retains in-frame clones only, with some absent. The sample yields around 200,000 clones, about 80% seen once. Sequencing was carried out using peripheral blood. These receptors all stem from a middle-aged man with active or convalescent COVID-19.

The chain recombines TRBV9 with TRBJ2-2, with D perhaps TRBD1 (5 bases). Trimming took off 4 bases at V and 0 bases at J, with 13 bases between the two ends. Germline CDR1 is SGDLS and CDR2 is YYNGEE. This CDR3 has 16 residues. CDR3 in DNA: TGTGCCAGCAGCTCCCAGGGCCTCGCGAACACCGGGGAGCTGTTTTTT. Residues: CASSSQGLANTGELFF. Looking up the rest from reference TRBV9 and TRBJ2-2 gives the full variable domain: DSGVTQTPKHLITATGQRVTLRCSPRSGDLSVYWYQQSLDQGLQFLIQYYNGEERAKGNILERFSAQQFPDLHSELNLSSLELGDSALYFCASSSQGLANTGELFFGEGSRLTVL.

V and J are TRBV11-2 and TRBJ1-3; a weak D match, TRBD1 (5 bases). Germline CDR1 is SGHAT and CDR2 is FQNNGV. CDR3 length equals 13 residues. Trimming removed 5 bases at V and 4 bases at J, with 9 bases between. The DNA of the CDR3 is TGTGCCAGCAGCGAGAACAGGGGAAACACCATATATTTT. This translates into CASSENRGNTIYF.